This is a list of T cell receptor beta chains from one sample in a study of blood T cells in healthy people across ages. TCRdb recomputed calls from the 5' RACE reads with MiXCR, one row per CDR3 protein. The sample has roughly 1,000,000 distinct CDR3 sequences, 20% to 25% seen once; the top ten hold around 0.7%. The data also belong to a second study, concerning T cells of mothers and their children.

The sequencing sample was made of blood. The receptors originated from a girl aged 2 to 10 in good health. Both conserved end residues are part of each CDR3. The order of the fields is D gene, clone size, J gene, V gene, CDR3 DNA, CDR3 protein. A D gene is named only where the DNA matches it firmly. Where a row states a size, it is once, few, many or the class of an expanded clone; other rows omit it.

>TRBD2|.|TRBJ2-1|TRBV7-9
TGTGCCAGCAGCTTAGAGCCGCTAGCGGTCTACAATGAGCAGTTCTTC
CASSLEPLAVYNEQFF
>.|.|TRBJ2-7|TRBV7-2
TGTGCCAGCAGCCCGTCGCCCGGACTGGACGAGCAGTACTTC
CASSPSPGLDEQYF
>.|few|TRBJ2-7|TRBV4-3
TGCGCCAGCAGCCAAAAATGGCCGGACGAGCAGTACTTC
CASSQKWPDEQYF
>.|.|TRBJ2-5|TRBV24-1
TGTGCCACCAGTGATATATGGCAGGGACTAGAGACCCAGTACTTC
CATSDIWQGLETQYF
>.|.|TRBJ2-5|TRBV29-1
TGCAGCGTTGGGACAGCCCTAATGTTGTACTTC
CSVGTALMLYF
>.|few|TRBJ2-7|TRBV14
TGTGCCAGCAGGCGGGATTTATACGAGCAGTACTTC
CASRRDLYEQYF
>.|few|TRBJ2-7|TRBV29-1
TGCAGCGTTGGAGTAGGTCTCTACGAGCAGTACTTC
CSVGVGLYEQYF
>TRBD1|.|TRBJ1-5|TRBV20-1
TGCAGTGCGGGGGGACAGGGTGGATCGCCCCAGCATTTT
CSAGGQGGSPQHF
>.|few|TRBJ1-1|TRBV28
TGTGCCAGCAGTCCGACCCAACAGGGAATCAACACTGAAGCTTTCTTT
CASSPTQQGINTEAFF
>.|many|TRBJ1-1|TRBV7-3
TGTGCCAGCAGCTTAGGCAGGGGCGGGAACACTGAAGCTTTCTTT
CASSLGRGGNTEAFF
>TRBD1|few|TRBJ2-1|TRBV12-3/TRBV12-4
TGTGCCAGCAGTTGGACAGGGCGAAAACAGTTCTTC
CASSWTGRKQFF
>.|.|TRBJ2-3|TRBV6-2/TRBV6-3
TGTGCCGGGACCGATAGCACAGATACGCAGTATTTT
CAGTDSTDTQYF
>TRBD2|once|TRBJ2-5|TRBV7-2
TGTGCCAGCAGCTTAGGGGGGAGGGCAAGCTTTCAAGAGACCCAGTACTTC
CASSLGGRASFQETQYF
>TRBD2|.|TRBJ2-1|TRBV6-4
TGTGCCAGCAGTGAAATGGCTAGCGGGAGTGGAGAGCAGTTCTTC
CASSEMASGSGEQFF
>TRBD1|.|TRBJ1-2|TRBV7-2
TGTGCCAGCAGCTTCGACAGGGGAGGTGGCTACACCTTC
CASSFDRGGGYTF
>.|few|TRBJ1-1|TRBV7-2
TGTGCCAGCAGCTTAGGCCATGGGGGGACTGAAGCTTTCTTT
CASSLGHGGTEAFF
>.|.|TRBJ2-5|TRBV12-3/TRBV12-4
TGTGCCAGCAGTTTTCAAAAGGACCTCTCTCCCCCCCCGTCGACCCAGTACTTC
CASSFQKDLSPPPSTQYF
>TRBD2|.|TRBJ2-7|TRBV6-5
TGTGCCAGCTTGAATCCGGCGGGGGGTTTATACGAGCAGTACTTC
CASLNPAGGLYEQYF
>TRBD1|.|TRBJ2-7|TRBV7-2
TGTGCCAGCAGCTTAGTGGACAGGGGGCTCTACGAGCAGTACTTC
CASSLVDRGLYEQYF
>TRBD2|few|TRBJ2-7|TRBV5-1
TGCGCCAGCAGACTAGCGGGAGGGCAAGAGCAGTACTTC
CASRLAGGQEQYF
>.|.|TRBJ2-1|TRBV6-5
TGTGCCAGCAGTTACTCGAGTAGCAGATCCCACAATGAGCAGTTCTTC
CASSYSSSRSHNEQFF
>.|.|TRBJ2-1|TRBV3-1
TGTGCCAGCAGCCAAGGGGTTTTAGCTCGGTTCTTC
CASSQGVLARFF
>TRBD1|.|TRBJ1-2|TRBV28
TGTGCCAGCAGTTTCCAACGACAGGGAGATTGTGGCTACACCTTC
CASSFQRQGDCGYTF
>.|.|TRBJ2-6|TRBV6-1
TGTGCCAGCAACGATATAACCACTGGGGCCAACGTCCTGACTTTC
CASNDITTGANVLTF
>.|.|TRBJ2-5|TRBV27
TGTGCCAGCAGCCCGGAGTGGAGGGACAGCCATCAAGAGACCCAGTACTTC
CASSPEWRDSHQETQYF
>.|few|TRBJ2-1|TRBV4-3
TGCGCCAGCAGCCAAGGGTCCCTCAGCTCCTACAATGAGCAGTTCTTC
CASSQGSLSSYNEQFF
>TRBD2|few|TRBJ2-1|TRBV5-5
TGTGCCAGCAGCTGGGGAGCGGGAGGGAACAATGAGCAGTTCTTC
CASSWGAGGNNEQFF
>TRBD2|.|TRBJ2-7|TRBV29-1
TGCAGCGTCGGGCTAGCGGGAGGTCCCTACGAGCAGTACTTC
CSVGLAGGPYEQYF
>.|.|TRBJ2-3|TRBV9
TGTGCCAGCAGCGTGGGAAGGACTGGGCCTAGCACAGATACGCAGTATTTT
CASSVGRTGPSTDTQYF
>TRBD2|many|TRBJ2-1|TRBV29-1
TGCAGCGTTGATCAACCCCTAAGTTTTAGCGGGAACCTAGGGGATTACAATGAGCAGTTCTTC
CSVDQPLSFSGNLGDYNEQFF
>TRBD1|.|TRBJ1-2|TRBV7-3
TGTGCCAGCAGCTCGGGACAGGGGTCTGGCTACACCTTC
CASSSGQGSGYTF
>.|few|TRBJ2-2|TRBV27
TGTGCCAGCAGAAACCCGGGACTCATAGCCGGGGAGCTGTTTTTT
CASRNPGLIAGELFF
>TRBD2|.|TRBJ2-4|TRBV3-1
TGTGCCAGCAGCCCGTTAGCGGGGGGGCTCGCAAACATTCAGTACTTC
CASSPLAGGLANIQYF
>.|few|TRBJ2-4|TRBV6-2/TRBV6-3
TGTGCCAGCAGTAGAGCAGGGCAGGGGAATGTGAAGGCCAAAAACATTCAGTACTTC
CASSRAGQGNVKAKNIQYF
>.|.|TRBJ1-4|TRBV12-3/TRBV12-4
TGTGCCAGCAAGAACGCGCTAAATGAAAAACTGTTTTTT
CASKNALNEKLFF
>TRBD1|.|TRBJ2-5|TRBV10-3
TGTGCCATCAGTGTAACAGGGGCCTTACAACAAGAGACCCAGTACTTC
CAISVTGALQQETQYF
>.|.|TRBJ1-2|TRBV7-2
TGTGCCAGCAGCCCGACGGACCGGGACTACTATGGCTACACCTTC
CASSPTDRDYYGYTF